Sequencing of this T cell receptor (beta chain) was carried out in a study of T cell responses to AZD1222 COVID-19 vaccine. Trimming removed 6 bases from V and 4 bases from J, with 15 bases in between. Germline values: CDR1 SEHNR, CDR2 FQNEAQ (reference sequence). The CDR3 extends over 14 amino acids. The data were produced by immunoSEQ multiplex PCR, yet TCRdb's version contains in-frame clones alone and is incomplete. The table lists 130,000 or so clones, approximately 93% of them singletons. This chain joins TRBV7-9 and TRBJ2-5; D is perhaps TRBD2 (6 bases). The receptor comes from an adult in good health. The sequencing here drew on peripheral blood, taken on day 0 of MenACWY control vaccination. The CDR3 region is CASSDPSVGETQYF. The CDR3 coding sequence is TGTGCCAGCAGTGATCCTAGCGTGGGAGAGACCCAGTACTTC.